These T cell receptor beta chains were read from a single sample in a study of T cell repertoires in cytomegalovirus infection. Using its own MiXCR run on the reads, TCRdb lists one record per CDR3 protein. The table includes 400,000 or so distinct CDR3 sequences, approximately 31% detected once. Sequencing input: PBMCs. The source of these receptors is a human donor in good health (CMV status not recorded). Some clones in this sample may be carry-over from other donors' samples. Each CDR3 is given with its conserved first and last residue. The order of the fields is J gene, V gene, D gene, clone size, CDR3 DNA, CDR3 protein. D genes are given only for firm matches. Size tells how often a clone was seen (once, few, many) or the class of an expanded clone, and some rows leave it out.

j_gene: TRBJ2-5
v_gene: TRBV6-2/TRBV6-3
d_gene: TRBD1
abundance: .
CDR3nt: TGTGCCAGCAGTTACCGGGACAGGGGAAGAGAGACCCAGTACTTC
CDR3aa: CASSYRDRGRETQYF

j_gene: TRBJ1-1
v_gene: TRBV2
d_gene: .
abundance: .
CDR3nt: TGTGCCAGCAGTGATCGAGTTGAAGCTTTCTTT
CDR3aa: CASSDRVEAFF

j_gene: TRBJ2-1
v_gene: TRBV7-9
d_gene: TRBD1
abundance: few
CDR3nt: TGTGCCAGCAGCCACCCGGTGACAGGGGGGAATGAGCAGTTCTTC
CDR3aa: CASSHPVTGGNEQFF

j_gene: TRBJ2-1
v_gene: TRBV20-1
d_gene: TRBD1
abundance: .
CDR3nt: TGCAGTGCTAGAGCTCCAAGACAGGGTCGGACCTACAATGAGCAGTTCTTC
CDR3aa: CSARAPRQGRTYNEQFF

j_gene: TRBJ1-4
v_gene: TRBV27
d_gene: .
abundance: .
CDR3nt: TGTGCCAGCAGTTTACAAGTGGCAACTAATGAAAAACTGTTTTTT
CDR3aa: CASSLQVATNEKLFF

j_gene: TRBJ1-4
v_gene: TRBV28
d_gene: .
abundance: few
CDR3nt: TGTGCCAGCAGTTCCGCCGGGACTGGGAATGAAAAACTGTTTTTT
CDR3aa: CASSSAGTGNEKLFF

j_gene: TRBJ2-1
v_gene: TRBV10-3
d_gene: TRBD2
abundance: few
CDR3nt: TGTGCCATCAGTGAGGGACTAGCGGAAAAATTTTACAATGAGCAGTTCTTC
CDR3aa: CAISEGLAEKFYNEQFF

j_gene: TRBJ1-3
v_gene: TRBV4-3
d_gene: .
abundance: few
CDR3nt: TGCGCCAGCAGCCATGGGCAGGTTGACCCTGGAAACACCATATATTTT
CDR3aa: CASSHGQVDPGNTIYF

j_gene: TRBJ1-1
v_gene: TRBV7-3
d_gene: .
abundance: .
CDR3nt: TGTGCCAGCAGCGTGACAGTGAACACTGAAGCTTTCTTT
CDR3aa: CASSVTVNTEAFF

j_gene: TRBJ2-7
v_gene: TRBV7-2
d_gene: TRBD2
abundance: many
CDR3nt: TGTGCCAGCACCAACGGGGGGGGTCTTTACGAGCAGTACTTC
CDR3aa: CASTNGGGLYEQYF

j_gene: TRBJ2-4
v_gene: TRBV11-2
d_gene: .
abundance: .
CDR3nt: TGTGCCAGCAGATTAGGACAGCAAAACATTCAGTACTTC
CDR3aa: CASRLGQQNIQYF

j_gene: TRBJ2-5
v_gene: TRBV7-2
d_gene: .
abundance: many
CDR3nt: TGTGCCAGCAGCTTAGATACAAGAGAGACCCAGTACTTC
CDR3aa: CASSLDTRETQYF

j_gene: TRBJ1-1
v_gene: TRBV19
d_gene: TRBD1
abundance: .
CDR3nt: TGTGCCAGTATACCGGGACAGGTGAACACTGAAGCATTCTTT
CDR3aa: CASIPGQVNTEAFF

j_gene: TRBJ2-1
v_gene: TRBV5-4
d_gene: TRBD2
abundance: .
CDR3nt: TGTGCCAGCAGCTTGGAACTAGCGGGGGTAGGTGAGCAGTTCTTC
CDR3aa: CASSLELAGVGEQFF

j_gene: TRBJ1-4
v_gene: TRBV7-6
d_gene: TRBD1
abundance: few
CDR3nt: TGTGCCAGCAGCTTAGGCGACAGGGTGGATGAAAAACTGTTTTTT
CDR3aa: CASSLGDRVDEKLFF

j_gene: TRBJ2-5
v_gene: TRBV12-3/TRBV12-4
d_gene: .
abundance: .
CDR3nt: TGTGCCAGCAGTTCGAACTCGGACGAGACCCAGTACTTC
CDR3aa: CASSSNSDETQYF

j_gene: TRBJ2-1
v_gene: TRBV6-8
d_gene: .
abundance: .
CDR3nt: TGTGCCAGCAGTCCTAGGGGCCCCCCGATAAATGAGCAGTTCTTC
CDR3aa: CASSPRGPPINEQFF

j_gene: TRBJ2-5
v_gene: TRBV11-2
d_gene: .
abundance: .
CDR3nt: TGTGCCAGCAGTTCGAACGGACAGATACAAGAGACCCAGTACTTC
CDR3aa: CASSSNGQIQETQYF

j_gene: TRBJ1-2
v_gene: TRBV7-8
d_gene: .
abundance: many
CDR3nt: TGTGCCAGCAGCTTAGTGGGTCGGCAGGGAAGATTGGAAGGCTACACCTTC
CDR3aa: CASSLVGRQGRLEGYTF

j_gene: TRBJ2-7
v_gene: TRBV7-2
d_gene: TRBD2
abundance: many
CDR3nt: TGTGCCAGCAGCTGGGGAGCGGGGCCGTCCTACGAGCAGTACTTC
CDR3aa: CASSWGAGPSYEQYF

j_gene: TRBJ2-5
v_gene: TRBV6-1
d_gene: TRBD2
abundance: few
CDR3nt: TGTGCCAGCGGTGCGGGGGAGCAAGAGACCCAGTACTTC
CDR3aa: CASGAGEQETQYF

j_gene: TRBJ1-5
v_gene: TRBV6-1
d_gene: .
abundance: .
CDR3nt: TGTGCCAGCAGTCACAGGGTGAGTCAGCCCCAGCATTTT
CDR3aa: CASSHRVSQPQHF

j_gene: TRBJ1-1
v_gene: TRBV12-3/TRBV12-4
d_gene: .
abundance: .
CDR3nt: TGTGCCAGCAGTTTGGCAGCATCGAGCACTGAAGCTTGCTTT
CDR3aa: CASSLAASSTEACF

j_gene: TRBJ1-3
v_gene: TRBV4-2
d_gene: TRBD1
abundance: .
CDR3nt: TGTGCCAGCAGCCAAGAAGAGGACAGGGCGATTGGAAACACCATATATTTT
CDR3aa: CASSQEEDRAIGNTIYF

j_gene: TRBJ2-6
v_gene: TRBV4-2
d_gene: .
abundance: few
CDR3nt: TGTGCCAGCAGCCCCACGACTAGGGGGGTCTCTGGGGCCAACGTCCTGACTTTC
CDR3aa: CASSPTTRGVSGANVLTF

j_gene: TRBJ2-7
v_gene: TRBV7-8
d_gene: TRBD2
abundance: .
CDR3nt: TGTGCCAGCAGCCCAGTGTCGCGGGGGGGCTCCCACGAGCAGTACTTC
CDR3aa: CASSPVSRGGSHEQYF

j_gene: TRBJ1-5
v_gene: TRBV9
d_gene: TRBD1
abundance: once
CDR3nt: TGTGCCAGCAGCGTCACAGGGGCGGAAAATCAGCCCCAGCATTTT
CDR3aa: CASSVTGAENQPQHF

j_gene: TRBJ2-2
v_gene: TRBV12-3/TRBV12-4
d_gene: TRBD1
abundance: few
CDR3nt: TGTGCCAGCAGGATCACCCGGGACAGGGGTCGTGGGGAGCTGTTTTTT
CDR3aa: CASRITRDRGRGELFF

j_gene: TRBJ1-6
v_gene: TRBV19
d_gene: TRBD1
abundance: .
CDR3nt: TGTGCCAGTAGTACCCGGAACAGGGGTACTTCACCCCTCCACTTT
CDR3aa: CASSTRNRGTSPLHF

j_gene: TRBJ2-7
v_gene: TRBV19
d_gene: .
abundance: .
CDR3nt: TGTGCCAGCCAGAGCTCCTACGAGCAGTACTTC
CDR3aa: CASQSSYEQYF

j_gene: TRBJ1-1
v_gene: TRBV19
d_gene: .
abundance: few
CDR3nt: TGTGCCAGTAGTATCCAAGCACAGACGAACACTGAAGCTTTCTTT
CDR3aa: CASSIQAQTNTEAFF

j_gene: TRBJ1-4
v_gene: TRBV4-2
d_gene: TRBD1
abundance: .
CDR3nt: TGTCCCAGCAGCCAAGACAGGGGACCGTCCCCCAAGGGAAAACTGTTTTTT
CDR3aa: CPSSQDRGPSPKGKLFF

j_gene: TRBJ2-5
v_gene: TRBV18
d_gene: .
abundance: few
CDR3nt: TGTGCCAGCTCACCAGGGCAGCTCCAAGAGACCCAGTACTTC
CDR3aa: CASSPGQLQETQYF

j_gene: TRBJ1-1
v_gene: TRBV19
d_gene: TRBD1
abundance: many
CDR3nt: TGTGCCAGCAGTACCGGGACAGCGAACACTGAAGCTTTCTTT
CDR3aa: CASSTGTANTEAFF

j_gene: TRBJ1-6
v_gene: TRBV7-2
d_gene: TRBD1
abundance: .
CDR3nt: TGTGCCAGCAGCTATACCGGGACAGGGAGTAATTCACCCCGCCACTTT
CDR3aa: CASSYTGTGSNSPRHF

j_gene: TRBJ2-3
v_gene: TRBV6-4
d_gene: .
abundance: .
CDR3nt: TGTGCCAGCAGGGGTAGGACCCAAGAGTCGGATACGCAGTATTTT
CDR3aa: CASRGRTQESDTQYF

j_gene: TRBJ2-1
v_gene: TRBV7-3
d_gene: TRBD2
abundance: few
CDR3nt: TGTGCCAGCAGCACTACTAGCGGGGAGTACAATGAGCAGTTCTTC
CDR3aa: CASSTTSGEYNEQFF

j_gene: TRBJ2-3
v_gene: TRBV12-3/TRBV12-4
d_gene: TRBD2
abundance: few
CDR3nt: TGTGCCAGCAGCCCTATCTCTAGCGGGGGACCGAGCACAGATACGCAGTATTTT
CDR3aa: CASSPISSGGPSTDTQYF

j_gene: TRBJ2-1
v_gene: TRBV6-6
d_gene: .
abundance: few
CDR3nt: TGTGCCAGCAGTTACTTTAATGAGCAGTTCTTC
CDR3aa: CASSYFNEQFF

j_gene: TRBJ2-5
v_gene: TRBV11-2
d_gene: .
abundance: .
CDR3nt: TGTGCCAGCAGCTTAGGCGGGGAGATATGGGAGACCCAGTACTTC
CDR3aa: CASSLGGEIWETQYF

j_gene: TRBJ2-7
v_gene: TRBV5-1
d_gene: .
abundance: few
CDR3nt: TGCGCCAGCAGCTTTTACTCTTCCGCCGGTAGACACGAGCAGTACTTC
CDR3aa: CASSFYSSAGRHEQYF

j_gene: TRBJ1-2
v_gene: TRBV28
d_gene: .
abundance: .
CDR3nt: TGTGCCAGCAGTGTCGGCGGGACCCAAGGGGACGGCTACACCTTC
CDR3aa: CASSVGGTQGDGYTF

j_gene: TRBJ2-7
v_gene: TRBV20-1
d_gene: .
abundance: .
CDR3nt: TGCAGTGCATCCGACCGTGCCTTACGCTGGGAGCAGTACTTC
CDR3aa: CSASDRALRWEQYF

j_gene: TRBJ1-6
v_gene: TRBV4-1
d_gene: TRBD1
abundance: many
CDR3nt: TGCGCCAGCAGCCACGTGTGGTTGACAGGGCAAGGGGATTCACCCCTCCACTTT
CDR3aa: CASSHVWLTGQGDSPLHF

j_gene: TRBJ2-7
v_gene: TRBV29-1
d_gene: .
abundance: .
CDR3nt: TGCAGCGGGAGGACGCATAGCTCCTACGAGCAGTACTTC
CDR3aa: CSGRTHSSYEQYF

j_gene: TRBJ2-5
v_gene: TRBV18
d_gene: .
abundance: few
CDR3nt: TGTGCCAGCTCACCCCACCAGGGAGAGACCCAGTACTTC
CDR3aa: CASSPHQGETQYF

j_gene: TRBJ2-1
v_gene: TRBV5-6
d_gene: .
abundance: .
CDR3nt: TGTGCCAGCAGCTTCGAGGAGCGGCAGTTCTTC
CDR3aa: CASSFEERQFF

j_gene: TRBJ1-4
v_gene: TRBV24-1
d_gene: .
abundance: few
CDR3nt: TGTGCCACCAGTGGCAACCCCGGGACTTCTGGTGAAAAACTGTTTTTT
CDR3aa: CATSGNPGTSGEKLFF

j_gene: TRBJ2-1
v_gene: TRBV19
d_gene: TRBD2
abundance: .
CDR3nt: TGTGCCAGTAGTTTCGGGACTAGCGGGGGGCGCTCCTACAATGAGCAGTTCTTC
CDR3aa: CASSFGTSGGRSYNEQFF